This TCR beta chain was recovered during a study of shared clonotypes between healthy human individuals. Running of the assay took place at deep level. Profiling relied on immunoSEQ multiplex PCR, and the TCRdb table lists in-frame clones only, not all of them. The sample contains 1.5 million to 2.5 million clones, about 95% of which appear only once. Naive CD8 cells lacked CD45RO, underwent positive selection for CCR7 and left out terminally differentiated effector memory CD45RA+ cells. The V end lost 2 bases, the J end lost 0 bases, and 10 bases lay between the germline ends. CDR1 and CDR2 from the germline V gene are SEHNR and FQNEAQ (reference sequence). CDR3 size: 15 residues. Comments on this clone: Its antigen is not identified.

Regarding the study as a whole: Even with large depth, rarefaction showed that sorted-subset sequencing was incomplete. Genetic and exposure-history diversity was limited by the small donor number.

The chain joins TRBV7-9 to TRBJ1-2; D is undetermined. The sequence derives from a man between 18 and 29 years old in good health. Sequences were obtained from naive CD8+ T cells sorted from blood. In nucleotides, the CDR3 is TGTGCCAGCAGCTTACAGGAGCTCCCTAACTATGGCTACACCTTC. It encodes CASSLQELPNYGYTF.